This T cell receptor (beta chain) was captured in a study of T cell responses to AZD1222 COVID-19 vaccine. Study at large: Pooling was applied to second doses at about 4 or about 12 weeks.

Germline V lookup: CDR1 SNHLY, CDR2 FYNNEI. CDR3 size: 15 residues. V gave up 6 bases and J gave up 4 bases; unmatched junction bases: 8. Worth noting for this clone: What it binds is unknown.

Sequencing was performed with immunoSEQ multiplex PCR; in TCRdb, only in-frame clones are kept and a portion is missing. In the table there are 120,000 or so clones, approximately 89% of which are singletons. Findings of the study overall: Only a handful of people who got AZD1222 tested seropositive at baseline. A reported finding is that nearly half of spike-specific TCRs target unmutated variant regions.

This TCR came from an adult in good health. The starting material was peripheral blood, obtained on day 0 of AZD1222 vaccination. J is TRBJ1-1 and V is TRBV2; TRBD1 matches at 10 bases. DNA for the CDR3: TGTGCCAGCAGAGCGGACAGGGGGGTTCTCACTGAAGCTTTCTTT. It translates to CASRADRGVLTEAFF.